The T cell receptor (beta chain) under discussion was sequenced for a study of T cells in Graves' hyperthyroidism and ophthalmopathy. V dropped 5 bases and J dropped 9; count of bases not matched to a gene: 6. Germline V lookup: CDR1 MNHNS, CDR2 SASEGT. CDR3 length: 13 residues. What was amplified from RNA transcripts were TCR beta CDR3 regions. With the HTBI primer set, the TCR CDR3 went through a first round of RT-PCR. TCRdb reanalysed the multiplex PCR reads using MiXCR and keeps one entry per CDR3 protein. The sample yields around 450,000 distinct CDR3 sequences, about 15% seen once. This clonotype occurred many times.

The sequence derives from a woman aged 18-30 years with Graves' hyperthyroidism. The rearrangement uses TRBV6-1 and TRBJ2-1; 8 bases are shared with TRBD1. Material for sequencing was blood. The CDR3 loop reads CASSPRDRFEQFF. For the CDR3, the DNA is TGTGCCAGCAGTCCCCGGGACAGGTTTGAGCAGTTCTTC.